The present entry profiles one T cell receptor (beta chain) with its context. Its target is not known. The sample belongs to a study of T cells in narcolepsy. Study conclusions and caveats: Autoreactive HCRT-specific and TRIB2-specific clonotypes were marked in same-patient CSF-versus-blood CD4+ comparisons. Autoreactive clonotypes reportedly recurred in blood of same and different patients, not controls.

The V and J ends lost 10 bases and 1 base respectively, with 14 bases between them. The length of the CDR3 is 14 residues. Germline V gives CDR1 LNHDA, CDR2 SQIVND (reference sequence). The table came from immunoSEQ multiplex PCR; TCRdb's copy has only in-frame clones and leaves some out. The sample lists about 20,000 clones; approximately 82% were seen once. Sample: memory (CD45RA-) CD4+ T cells from blood. V gene TRBV19 combines with J gene TRBJ1-5; possibly TRBD1 for D (6 bases). This clonotype was obtained from a human donor in good health. CDR3 coding DNA: TGTGCCACCAAGGGGGGGATCAGCAATCAGCCCCAGCATTTT. It encodes CATKGGISNQPQHF.